This T cell receptor beta chain was found in a study of T cells in Graves' hyperthyroidism and ophthalmopathy. This clonotype was counted many times. What it binds is not known. General study points: Blood held most thyroid clonotypes expanded above 0.001 frequency.

Amplified regions were TCR beta CDR3 sequences from RNA transcripts. Initially, a first-round RT-PCR of the TCR CDR3 employed the HTBI primer set. Each CDR3 protein gets one entry after TCRdb re-called the multiplex PCR reads with MiXCR. The sample carries about 400,000 distinct CDR3 sequences, approximately 15% recorded once. Newly diagnosed patients aged 18 to 65 had hyperthyroidism of under 2 months' duration. Uncontrolled infections, other autoimmune diseases, pregnancy or lactation led to exclusion of patients. V shed 6 bases and J shed 0 bases, with 11 bases lying between them. The CDR3 sequence is 14 residues long.

Sequencing input: blood. V usage is TRBV12-3 or TRBV12-4 and J usage is TRBJ2-5, with D possibly TRBD1 on 6 matching bases. This TCR derives from a woman aged 18-29 years with Graves' hyperthyroidism. CDR3 in DNA: TGTGCCAGCAGCCGCAGGGGATACCAAGAGACCCAGTACTTC. Translating it yields CASSRRGYQETQYF.